This T cell receptor beta chain is drawn from a study of blood T cells in healthy people across ages (dated by TCRdb to between 2015 and 2017). Context from the whole study: In model experiments, template switching captured about one uniquely barcoded TCR beta cDNA molecule for every two T cells. To avoid experimental bias, donors of different ages were spread randomly across the sequencing lanes. To track age-related changes in TCR beta repertoire diversity, the study relied on deep sequencing normalized with unique cDNA molecular identifiers. The donors were split into four age groups: young (average around 15 years), middle-aged (around 40), aged (62) and long-lived (approximately 89). The study analyzed two additional independent replicas of 1 million unique cDNA reads from the same blood draw for two donors, one aged 18 to 30 and one aged 80 or older.

Broader findings and caveats from the paper: Compared with the aged group, more naive CD4+ T cells, fewer expanded clones and increased TCR diversity were shown by the long-lived group, suggesting age selection. As age increased, observed TCR beta diversity per million T cells dropped in a roughly linear way, and a significant reduction was already evident by age 40. Estimates of total diversity based on one million sequenced T cells were considered lower bounds and underestimates. Bulk unsorted PBMC profiling prevented conclusive comparison of naive and antigen-experienced compartments. Because donor CMV infection status was unknown, age-related changes in expanded clonotypes were potentially confounded. There was a strong correlation between observed TCR beta diversity and the percentage of naive T cells measured by flow cytometry.

From the germline V gene (reference sequence), CDR1 is SEHNR and CDR2 is FQNEAQ. The cysteine opens and the phenylalanine closes a CDR3 of 16 amino acids. Only the CDR3 DNA stays, 48 bases, in frame from base 1. To prepare the library, 5' RACE was applied. For sequencing, an Illumina HiSeq 2500 was employed. A second PCR of about 6 to 12 cycles was performed with a sample-barcoded 5' primer and a J-beta primer mix. Each TCR beta cDNA molecule received a unique molecular identifier from a template-switch 5' adaptor carrying 12 random nucleotides. At least 2.5 million CDR3-containing paired-end reads were obtained from each sample. First-strand cDNA synthesis was performed from all RNA using the Mint cDNA synthesis kit, with priming by a TRBC-specific oligonucleotide. After uracil-DNA glycosylase treatment, a first 18-cycle PCR used universal primers M1SS and BC2_uni_R on all cDNA. As for the authors' bioinformatics: Each sample was normalized by randomly selecting 1 million high-quality reads, each carrying a distinct molecular identifier. Reads with shared molecular identifiers were discarded instead of being binned into consensus sequences. MiTCR, set to a Q25 quality threshold and the strictest error-elimination algorithm, was used for CDR3 identification, clonotype clustering and error correction. A nonparametric unseen species model using Euler transformation provided a lower-bound estimate of total TCR beta diversity. TCRdb took the public reads, trimmed them with fastp at Q25, ran MiXCR for clone calling and kept in-frame beta chains. CDR3 protein duplicates are merged, each entry listing the most common genes and DNA. For this entry, the V and J calls and clone size follow TCRdb and not the study's own pipeline. Recorded for this sample are 1,500,000 or so distinct CDR3 sequences; roughly 59% of them occurred a single time. In total, the top ten clones hold 6.5% to 8% of the sample.

Points on this clonotype: No cognate antigen has been identified for it. Per-base quality was not reported, and no clone a single base away is much larger than it.

The donors were roughly 40 Caucasian individuals from Russia, aged 6 to 90 years, who were systemically healthy. Around 10 milliliters of peripheral blood were collected from each donor into EDTA-treated Vacutainer tubes. Ficoll-Paque density-gradient centrifugation was used to isolate PBMCs, with at least 6 million obtained per sample. Total RNA, at least 6 micrograms per sample, was extracted from PBMCs with Trizol reagent. The percentages of naive CD45RAhigh/CD27high T cells were determined by flow cytometry on a PBMC aliquot from every donor. The sequenced sample was blood. The sequence joins TRBV7-9 to TRBJ2-5, and 12 junction bases match TRBD2. The J call may be mistaken, given a closer DNA end match to TRBJ2-4. The source is a man aged 18 to 29 in good health. The DNA sequence is given as TGTGCCAGCAGTACGACTAGCGGGGGCCCCAAAAACATTCAGTACTTC. It translates as CASSTTSGGPKNIQYF.